Listed below are T cell receptor beta chains from one sample, sequenced in a study of OX40 agonist ivuxolimab in advanced cancers. Sequenced by immunoSEQ multiplex PCR; TCRdb stores in-frame clones only, minus some. The sample includes 70,000 or so clones, around four fifths of them seen just once. The sample here was CD4+ or CD8+ T cells sorted from blood, taken in a trial of the OX40 agonist ivuxolimab. The receptors here all came from an adult with an advanced solid tumor such as melanoma, head and neck, liver or kidney cancer. CDR3s include the opening cysteine and the closing phenylalanine or tryptophan. A D gene is named only where the DNA matches it firmly. Size tells how often a clone was seen (once, few, many) or the class of an expanded clone, and some rows leave it out.

D: NA; length: 16; size: NA; J: TRBJ2-1; V: TRBV19; DNA: TGTGCCAGTCTTTCCCTAAGCGGGTCATCCTACAATGAGCAGTTCTTC; CDR3: CASLSLSGSSYNEQFF
D: TRBD1; length: 15; size: NA; J: TRBJ2-7; V: TRBV7-8; DNA: TGTGCCAGCAGCTATAGGACAGGGGACCTGTACGAGCAGTACTTC; CDR3: CASSYRTGDLYEQYF
D: NA; length: 14; size: NA; J: TRBJ2-7; V: TRBV5-3; DNA: TGTGCCAGACCTTCCACAGTAAACTCCTACGAGCAGTACTTC; CDR3: CARPSTVNSYEQYF
D: NA; length: 13; size: NA; J: TRBJ2-7; V: TRBV15; DNA: TGTGCCACCAGCAGAGATCGGGCACACGAGCAGTACTTC; CDR3: CATSRDRAHEQYF
D: TRBD1; length: 14; size: NA; J: TRBJ1-1; V: TRBV7-6; DNA: TGTGCCAGCAGCCGGACAGGCCCAATGGCTGAAGCTTTCTTT; CDR3: CASSRTGPMAEAFF
D: TRBD2; length: 16; size: NA; J: TRBJ2-7; V: TRBV9; DNA: TGTGCCAGCAGCGTTTCCCCTTTAGCGGGAGGATACGAGCAGTACTTC; CDR3: CASSVSPLAGGYEQYF
D: NA; length: 15; size: NA; J: TRBJ2-6; V: TRBV6-5; DNA: TGTGCCAGCAGTTCCGACCGTCGAGGAGGCAACGTCCTGACTTTC; CDR3: CASSSDRRGGNVLTF
D: TRBD2; length: 16; size: NA; J: TRBJ2-3; V: TRBV9; DNA: TGTGCCAGCAGCGTAGGAGCGGGGGAGGGCACAGATACGCAGTATTTT; CDR3: CASSVGAGEGTDTQYF
D: NA; length: 16; size: NA; J: TRBJ1-4; V: TRBV28; DNA: TGTGCCAGCAGTTTATTCTGGGCAGACCATAATGAAAAACTGTTTTTT; CDR3: CASSLFWADHNEKLFF
D: TRBD1; length: 14; size: few; J: TRBJ2-7; V: TRBV5-6; DNA: TGTGCCAGCAGCTCGGGACAGGGGGCGTTCGAGCAGTACTTC; CDR3: CASSSGQGAFEQYF
D: TRBD1; length: 16; size: NA; J: TRBJ1-6; V: TRBV7-2; DNA: TGTGCCAGCAGCTTAGGCCTGGGACAGGGTTATTCACCCCTCCACTTT; CDR3: CASSLGLGQGYSPLHF
D: NA; length: 12; size: few; J: TRBJ1-1; V: TRBV29-1; DNA: TGCAGCGTTGAGTTCCAGGGGAATGAAGCTTTCTTT; CDR3: CSVEFQGNEAFF
D: NA; length: 15; size: NA; J: TRBJ1-4; V: TRBV2; DNA: TGTGCCAGCAGTGAAGGTCAGGGGCCGGGGGAAAAACTGTTTTTT; CDR3: CASSEGQGPGEKLFF
D: TRBD2; length: 15; size: NA; J: TRBJ2-7; V: TRBV6-5; DNA: TGTGCCAGCAGTTATGGAAGCGGGAGCCGCTACGAGCAGTACTTC; CDR3: CASSYGSGSRYEQYF
D: NA; length: 15; size: NA; J: TRBJ2-7; V: TRBV15; DNA: TGTGCCACCAGCAGAGACCCGGGTGTCTCCTACGAGCAGTACTTC; CDR3: CATSRDPGVSYEQYF
D: NA; length: 12; size: NA; J: TRBJ1-4; V: TRBV5-8; DNA: TGTGCCAGCAGCTCAAGGGATGAAAAACTGTTTTTT; CDR3: CASSSRDEKLFF
D: NA; length: 13; size: few; J: TRBJ1-3; V: TRBV27; DNA: TGTGCCAGCAGTCCAAGCGCGGGGAACACCATATATTTT; CDR3: CASSPSAGNTIYF
D: NA; length: 17; size: NA; J: TRBJ2-2; V: TRBV5-6; DNA: TGTGCCAGCAGCAGGCTAATCTCTCGGGCGCGTGGCGGGGAGCTGTTTTTT; CDR3: CASSRLISRARGGELFF
D: NA; length: 12; size: NA; J: TRBJ2-3; V: TRBV2; DNA: TGTGCCAGCAGTGCGCTAGCAGATACGCAGTATTTT; CDR3: CASSALADTQYF
D: TRBD1; length: 13; size: few; J: TRBJ2-7; V: TRBV29-1; DNA: TGCAGCGTTCCGGGACAGGGCTCCTACGAGCAGTACTTC; CDR3: CSVPGQGSYEQYF
D: TRBD2; length: 16; size: NA; J: TRBJ2-2; V: TRBV2; DNA: TGTGCCAGCAGTGTCGAGCGGGGGGGCAACACCGGGGAGCTGTTTTTT; CDR3: CASSVERGGNTGELFF
D: NA; length: 13; size: NA; J: TRBJ1-4; V: TRBV25-1; DNA: TGTGCCAGCAGTGTAGTTATTAATGAAAAACTGTTTTTT; CDR3: CASSVVINEKLFF
D: TRBD2; length: 15; size: NA; J: TRBJ2-7; V: TRBV29-1; DNA: TGCAGCGTTGAAGATCGGGAGGTAGAGTCCTACGAGCAGTACTTC; CDR3: CSVEDREVESYEQYF
D: NA; length: 15; size: NA; J: TRBJ1-1; V: TRBV14; DNA: TGTGCCAGCAGCTTCCGGCAGGGCCTCCCATCTGAAGCTTTCTTT; CDR3: CASSFRQGLPSEAFF